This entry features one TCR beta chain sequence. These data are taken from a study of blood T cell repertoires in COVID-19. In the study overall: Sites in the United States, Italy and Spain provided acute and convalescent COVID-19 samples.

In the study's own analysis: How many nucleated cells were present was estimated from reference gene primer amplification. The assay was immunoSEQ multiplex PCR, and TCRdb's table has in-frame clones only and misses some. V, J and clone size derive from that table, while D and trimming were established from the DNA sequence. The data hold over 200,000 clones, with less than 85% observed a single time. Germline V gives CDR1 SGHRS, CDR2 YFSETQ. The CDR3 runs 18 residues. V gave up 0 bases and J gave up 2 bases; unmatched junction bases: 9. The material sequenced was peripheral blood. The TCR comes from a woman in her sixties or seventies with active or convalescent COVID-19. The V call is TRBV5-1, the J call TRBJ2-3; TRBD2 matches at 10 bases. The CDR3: CASSLDPSGGFLTDTQYF. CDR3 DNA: TGCGCCAGCAGCTTGGATCCTAGCGGGGGCTTCCTCACAGATACGCAGTATTTT.